A single sample is the source of the 32 T cell receptor beta chains below, sequenced in a study of vaccination effects on CD4 cells after COVID-19. Peptide-pool stimulation followed by sequencing identified expanded antigen-specific CD4+ clonotypes in the ViraFEST assay. Isolating CD4+ T cells followed 9 to 11 days of culture. Each vaccine recipient was nucleocapsid antibody negative and had no prior SARS-CoV-2 infection. The antigens of these receptors remain unknown. Clones were sequenced by immunoSEQ multiplex PCR, and TCRdb holds only the in-frame ones, with some missing. There are fewer than 70,000 clones in the sample; 75% to 85% occur only once, and 12% lies in the top ten. Specimen: CD4+ T cells from PBMCs cultured with SARS-CoV-2 spike peptides, collected before COVID-19 vaccination. These receptors all come from a human donor who received a COVID-19 vaccine.

The gene calls are TRBV24-1 and TRBJ2-3, with D tentatively TRBD1 (6 bases). Germline-derived CDR1 and CDR2 are KGHDR and SFDVKD. The CDR3 is 15 amino acids. Trimming pared 9 bases from V and 2 bases from J, leaving 17 bases between. The CDR3, as DNA: TGTGCCACCCAAGTCCGGGGACAAATCACAGATACGCAGTATTTT. Protein sequence: CATQVRGQITDTQYF.

Turning to this clone: At one end the junction does not follow the germline gene, possibly because of a read error. The V and J genes are TRBV6-6 and TRBJ1-3; D uncertain. The CDR3 length is 12 residues. The V gene's germline CDR1 is MNHNY and CDR2 SVGAGI (reference sequence). In DNA form, the CDR3 reads TGTGCCGGCAGAGAAGGTGGAAACACCATATATTTT. It specifies CAGREGGNTIYF.

The chain joins TRBV2 to TRBJ2-2; 12 nucleotides align to TRBD2. With 2 bases clipped from V and 6 bases from J, the junction kept 25 bases outside the gene matches. The CDR3 totals 23 residues. Germline-derived CDR1 and CDR2 are SNHLY and FYNNEI. CDR3 residues: CASSEWGRQGSSGGAVLSGELFF. The CDR3 DNA follows: TGTGCCAGCAGTGAATGGGGGAGGCAGGGCTCTAGCGGGGGGGCCGTGTTATCCGGGGAGCTGTTTTTT. The full variable domain, completed using reference TRBV2 and TRBJ2-2, is EPEVTQTPSHQVTQMGQEVILRCVPISNHLYFYWYRQILGQKVEFLVSFYNNEISEKSEIFDDQFSVERPDGSNFTLKIRSTKLEDSAMYFCASSEWGRQGSSGGAVLSGELFFGEGSRLTVL.

The rearrangement links TRBV15 to TRBJ1-3; D unresolved. V was clipped by 1 base and J by 4 bases, with 5 bases between them. CDR1 and CDR2 (germline): LNHNV, YYDKDF (reference sequence). The CDR3 sequence is 13 residues long. The CDR3 loop reads CATSRVIGNTIYF. CDR3 bases: TGTGCCACCAGCAGAGTAATCGGAAACACCATATATTTT.

Here the CDR3 DNA reads TGTGCCAGTAGTAGGGACGGGGTAAACACTGAAGCTTTCTTT. This encodes CASSRDGVNTEAFF. This chain links TRBV19 with TRBJ1-1, with D maybe TRBD1 (5 bases). The CDR3 spans 14 residues. V lost 4 bases and J 2 bases, leaving 11 bases between the germline ends. The germline V gene encodes CDR1 LNHDA and CDR2 SQIVND (reference sequence).

The CDR3 DNA sequence: TGTGCCAGCAGCCGGGGACTAGCGGCCTCCTACGAGCAGTACGTC. Its translation: CASSRGLAASYEQYV. The chain employs TRBV13 and TRBJ2-7, with 11 bases fitting TRBD2. The CDR3 totals 15 residues. Unmatched junction bases numbered 3, after V lost 5 bases and J lost 0 bases. The germline V gene encodes CDR1 PRHDT and CDR2 FYEKMQ (reference sequence).

This clone has a handful of counts. The rearrangement joins TRBV5-6 to TRBJ1-3, with D possibly matching TRBD1 (5 bases). Germline CDR1 reads SGHDT; CDR2 reads YYEEEE. The CDR3 runs 16 residues. V was pared by 0 bases and J by 2 bases, with 12 bases between. Here the CDR3 DNA reads TGTGCCAGCAGCTTGGAAGCCGCCAGGGCTGGAAACACCATATATTTT. It translates to CASSLEAARAGNTIYF.

The chain couples TRBV7-7 to TRBJ2-1; no reliable D call. Germline-derived CDR1 and CDR2 are SSHAT and FNYEAQ (reference sequence). Trimming took 5 bases from V and 6 from J, leaving 11 bases between them. This CDR3 has 13 residues. The CDR3 is CASSPERGNEQFF. Here the CDR3 DNA reads TGTGCCAGCAGCCCGGAGCGAGGCAATGAGCAGTTCTTC.

The CDR3 sequence: CASSEKGKNIQYF. CDR3 DNA: TGCGCCAGCAGTGAGAAGGGGAAAAACATTCAGTACTTC. The chain has TRBV10-1 and TRBJ2-4; TRBD1 might be the D (5 bases). V lost 2 bases, J lost 4 bases, and 6 bases lay in between. Looked up from germline, CDR1 is WNHNN and CDR2 is SYGVQD (reference sequence). The CDR3 has 13 residues.

The chain carries TRBV4-2 and TRBJ1-1; D call uncertain. Germline CDR1 LGHNA, CDR2 YNFKEQ. The CDR3 is made up of 16 amino acids. Trimming removed 4 bases at V and 1 base at J, with 16 bases between. The CDR3 coding sequence is TGTGCCAGCAGCCCCTCGCGGGTCCGGCGGAACACTGAAGCTTTCTTT. Its protein is CASSPSRVRRNTEAFF.

The CDR3 spells CASSHVGGWPNYGYTF. CDR3 DNA: TGTGCCAGCAGCCATGTGGGTGGTTGGCCTAACTATGGCTACACCTTC. This chain uses TRBV3-1 (or the pseudogene TRBV3-2) with TRBJ1-2; D remains unclear. V gave up 3 bases and J gave up 0 bases, with 14 bases separating them. Germline V gene data show CDR1 as LGHDT and CDR2 as YNNKEL (reference sequence). The CDR3 has 16 residues.

The CDR3 sequence is CASSYSGQNNSPLHF. The CDR3 nucleotides read TGTGCCAGCAGTTACTCGGGACAGAATAATTCACCCCTCCACTTT. V is TRBV6-2 or TRBV6-3 and J is TRBJ1-6; 7 bases agree with TRBD1. The CDR3 consists of 15 residues. The junction had 1 base not matched to a gene; V was cut back by 0 bases and J by 5 bases. The germline gives CDR1 MNHEY, CDR2 SVGEGT.

This chain joins TRBV18 and TRBJ2-5; TRBD2 is a possible D gene (5 bases). The ends were cut back, 2 bases at V and 3 bases at J, with 7 bases in the middle. Germline-derived CDR1 and CDR2 are KGHSH and LQKENI. The CDR3 has 13 amino acids. The CDR3 is CASSPEREETQYF. In DNA form, the CDR3 reads TGTGCCAGCTCACCAGAGAGGGAAGAGACCCAGTACTTC.

The chain couples TRBV27 to TRBJ2-3; 12 bases fit TRBD2. With 5 bases clipped from V and 5 bases from J, the junction kept 14 bases outside the gene matches. The CDR3 consists of 18 residues. From germline, CDR1 is MNHEY and CDR2 SMNVEV (reference sequence). CDR3 bases: TGTGCCAGCAGTCAATGGGGGCTAGCGGGGGGGCCTGGAGATACGCAGTATTTT. This encodes CASSQWGLAGGPGDTQYF.

The genes are TRBV10-3 and TRBJ1-3; 11 nucleotides match TRBD1. Germline V lookup: CDR1 ENHRY, CDR2 SYGVKD. The trim removed 5 bases at V and 2 bases at J, leaving 8 bases unmatched. This CDR3 is 17 amino acids long. CDR3 sequence (DNA): TGTGCCATCAGTCCGGGACAGGGGGAGGTTGCTGGAAACACCATATATTTT. It specifies CAISPGQGEVAGNTIYF.

The rearrangement joins TRBV5-1 to TRBJ2-7, with 8 bases identical to TRBD2. Germline CDR1 is SGHRS and CDR2 is YFSETQ. The CDR3 is 14 amino acids. The junction had 6 bases not matched to a gene; V was cut back by 2 bases and J by 5 bases. The CDR3 coding sequence is TGCGCCAGCAGCTTTCCGGGGGGGTGTGACGAGCAGTACGTC. Translating it yields CASSFPGGCDEQYV.

The chain combines TRBV7-9 with TRBJ2-2, with 7 bases fitting TRBD1. The CDR3 has 14 residues. CDR1 is SEHNR and CDR2 is FQNEAQ in the germline V gene (reference sequence). V was pared by 4 bases and J by 3 bases, with 2 bases of the junction left unmatched. The DNA for the CDR3 is TGTGCCAGCAGCTCACAGGGGTACACCGGGGAGCTGTTTTTT. Translating it yields CASSSQGYTGELFF.

The chain combines TRBV7-2 with TRBJ2-7; D call uncertain. CDR1 SGHTA and CDR2 FQGNSA come from the germline V gene. Trimming removed 1 base from V and 0 bases from J, with 10 bases in between. The CDR3 consists of 15 residues. Here the CDR3 reads CASSLGSGSSYEQYV. Written as DNA, the CDR3 is TGTGCCAGCAGCTTAGGTTCAGGAAGCTCCTACGAGCAGTACGTC.

J is TRBJ1-6 and V is TRBV7-2; 8 nucleotides align to TRBD1. Trimming cost V 2 bases and J 5 bases; bases outside gene matches: 8. The germline V gene encodes CDR1 SGHTA and CDR2 FQGNSA. This CDR3 region has 17 residues. The CDR3 DNA reads as TGTGCCAGCAGCTTACTCGGCCGGACAGGGAATAATTCACCCCTCCACTTT. The encoded protein is CASSLLGRTGNNSPLHF.

J is TRBJ2-7 and V is TRBV6-6; 7 bases align to TRBD2. This CDR3 has 14 residues. The junction had 10 bases not matched to a gene; V was cut back by 7 bases and J by 4 bases. CDR1 MNHNY and CDR2 SVGAGI come from the germline V gene (reference sequence). The CDR3 reads CASTLGGDGYEQYV. For the CDR3, the DNA is TGTGCCAGCACTCTTGGGGGGGATGGGTACGAGCAGTACGTC.

CDR3 nucleotide sequence: TGTGCCAGCAGCTCGACAGGGGATGATTCACCCCTCCACTTT. As protein: CASSSTGDDSPLHF. The V and J genes are TRBV5-6 and TRBJ1-6, with 8 bases identical to TRBD1. Per germline, CDR1 SGHDT and CDR2 YYEEEE. V lost 3 bases, J lost 8 bases, and 4 bases stayed unmatched. The CDR3 sequence is 14 residues long.

The rearrangement uses TRBV19 and TRBJ1-5, with no clear D. The germline V and J ends were trimmed by 1 base and 4 bases, with 2 bases remaining between them. CDR3 length equals 12 residues. Per germline, CDR1 LNHDA and CDR2 SQIVND (reference sequence). The DNA of the CDR3 is TGTGCCAGTAGTATAGCGAATCAGCCCCAGCATTTT. Its protein is CASSIANQPQHF.

The chain links TRBV20-1 to TRBJ2-3, with TRBD2 identical over 7 bases. Trimming cost V 5 bases and J 6 bases; bases outside gene matches: 2. CDR3 length: 11 residues. CDR1 and CDR2 from the germline V gene are DFQATT and SNEGSKA (reference sequence). CDR3 amino acids: CSAGRGDTQYF. Here the CDR3 DNA reads TGCAGTGCTGGGCGGGGGGATACGCAGTATTTT.

This clone has more than one count but fewer than ten. This rearrangement joins TRBV5-4 to TRBJ2-3; no clear D gene. Germline CDR1 is SGHNT and CDR2 is YYREEE (reference sequence). The CDR3 length is 14 residues. V lost 2 bases to trimming and J lost 0 bases, with 7 bases between them. CDR3 DNA: TGTGCCAGCAGCTTAATGGGGAGCACAGATACGCAGTATTTT. It encodes CASSLMGSTDTQYF.

This clone was observed a handful of times. This chain uses TRBV18 with TRBJ2-1; 11 bases are shared with TRBD1. V trimming: 5 bases; J trimming: 7 bases; junction bases outside the gene matches: 4. This CDR3 comprises 14 residues. CDR1 and CDR2 from the germline V gene are KGHSH and LQKENI. This CDR3 reads CASSAGQGGNEQFF. CDR3 sequence (DNA): TGTGCCAGCTCAGCGGGACAGGGGGGGAATGAGCAGTTCTTC.

This clone was counted a single time. This chain connects TRBV18 to TRBJ2-1; TRBD1 is a possible D gene (5 bases). V lost 8 bases and J 0 bases, leaving 14 bases between the germline ends. Germline V CDR1 and CDR2: KGHSH, LQKENI. The CDR3 loop spans 15 amino acids. The CDR3 loop reads CASTPGLSSYNEQFF. The CDR3 DNA is TGTGCCAGCACCCCAGGGCTGAGCTCCTACAATGAGCAGTTCTTC. The full variable domain, in which reference TRBV18 and TRBJ2-1 provide the parts outside the CDR3, is NAGVMQNPRHLVRRRGQEARLRCSPMKGHSHVYWYRQLPEEGLKFMVYLQKENIIDESGMPKERFSAEFPKEGPSILRIQQVVRGDSAAYFCASTPGLSSYNEQFFGPGTRLTVL.

The chain recombines TRBV30 with TRBJ2-1; 7 nucleotides line up with TRBD1. CDR1 is GTSNPN, CDR2 SVGIG, per germline (reference sequence). The CDR3 is 13 amino acids. The CDR3 loop reads CGTGERSYNEQFF. The CDR3 DNA follows: TGTGGCACAGGGGAAAGGTCCTACAATGAGCAGTTCTTC.

This chain joins TRBV10-1 and TRBJ2-2, with 12 positions matching TRBD1. Germline CDR1 reads WNHNN; CDR2 reads SYGVQD (reference sequence). The ends lost 3 bases at V and 8 bases at J; junction bases unmatched: 16. The CDR3 is 19 amino acids. This chain's CDR3 is CASSDGAASGQGAPGELFF. The CDR3 nucleotides are TGCGCCAGCAGTGATGGTGCGGCGTCGGGACAGGGGGCCCCAGGGGAGCTGTTTTTT.

The gene calls are TRBV24-1 and TRBJ2-2; TRBD2 aligns across 9 bases. This CDR3 has 16 amino acids. The junction had 7 bases not matched to a gene; V was cut back by 4 bases and J by 5 bases. Looked up from germline, CDR1 is KGHDR and CDR2 is SFDVKD. The CDR3 bases are TGTGCCACCAGTGAACCCGGGACTAGCAGAACCGGGGAGCTGTTTTTT. It specifies CATSEPGTSRTGELFF.

The rearrangement uses TRBV5-6 and TRBJ2-2, with 9 bases matching TRBD1. Germline CDR1 and CDR2: SGHDT and YYEEEE. The CDR3 has 16 residues. V lost 2 bases to trimming and J lost 1 base; unmatched junction nucleotides: 3. The CDR3 DNA sequence: TGTGCCAGCAGCTTTGGGACAGGGCTGAACACCGGGGAGCTGTTTTTT. Translated: CASSFGTGLNTGELFF.

The chain carries TRBV6-5 and TRBJ1-4, with TRBD1 as a possible D gene (5 bases). Germline CDR1 and CDR2: MNHEY and SVGAGI. V was shortened by 7 bases and J by 0 bases, with 9 bases between the two germline ends. The CDR3 is 14 amino acids. CDR3 nucleotide sequence: TGTGCCAGCACTCGGGGCGCAACTAATGAAAAACTGTTTTTT. It translates to CASTRGATNEKLFF.

This clone was observed a single time. CDR3 bases: TGCAGCGTTGAATCTGGCGCAGATACGCAGTATTTT. Its protein product is CSVESGADTQYF. The J gene is TRBJ2-3, the V gene TRBV29-1; D is unresolved. Trimming took 2 bases from V and 4 from J, leaving 7 bases between them. Looked up from germline, CDR1 is SQVTM and CDR2 is ANQGSEA. The CDR3 contains 12 residues.